One T cell receptor (beta chain) is described in this entry. The CDR3 is made up of 14 amino acids. The germline V gene has CDR1 LNHDA and CDR2 SQIVND (reference sequence). The V gene lost 2 bases and the J gene lost 6 bases, with 10 bases spanning the gap. The sample belongs to a study of T cell changes during pregnancy in multiple sclerosis. Here immunoSEQ multiplex PCR was the method, and the copy in TCRdb shows in-frame clones only, minus some. Of about 75,000 clones listed, around 90% are singletons. This sequence was found in a female donor in good health, enrolled as a control in a pregnancy study. The J gene is TRBJ2-2, the V gene TRBV19; perhaps TRBD2 as D (5 bases). The starting material was peripheral blood, obtained in the first trimester of pregnancy. The CDR3 loop is CASSISGNPGELFF. The DNA for the CDR3 is TGTGCCAGTAGTATATCCGGGAATCCCGGGGAGCTGTTTTTT. Looking up the rest from reference TRBV19 and TRBJ2-2 gives the full variable domain: DGGITQSPKYLFRKEGQNVTLSCEQNLNHDAMYWYRQDPGQGLRLIYYSQIVNDFQKGDIAEGYSVSREKKESFPLTVTSAQKNPTAFYLCASSISGNPGELFFGEGSRLTVL.